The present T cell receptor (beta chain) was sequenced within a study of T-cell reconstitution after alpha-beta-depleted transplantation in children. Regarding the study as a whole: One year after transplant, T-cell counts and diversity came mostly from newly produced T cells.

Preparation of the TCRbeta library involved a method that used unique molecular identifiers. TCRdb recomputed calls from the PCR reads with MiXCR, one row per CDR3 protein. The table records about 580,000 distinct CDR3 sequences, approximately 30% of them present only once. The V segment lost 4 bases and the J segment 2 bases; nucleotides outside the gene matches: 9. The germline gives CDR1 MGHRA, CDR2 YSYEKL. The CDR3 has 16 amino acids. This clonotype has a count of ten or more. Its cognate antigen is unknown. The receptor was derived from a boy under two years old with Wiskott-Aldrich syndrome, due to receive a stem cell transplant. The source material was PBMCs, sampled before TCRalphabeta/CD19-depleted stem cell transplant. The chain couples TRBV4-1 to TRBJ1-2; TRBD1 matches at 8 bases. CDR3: CASSPGQGRSNYGYTF. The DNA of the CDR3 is TGCGCCAGCAGCCCCGGACAGGGAAGGTCCAACTATGGCTACACCTTC.